The entry below gives a single TCR beta chain sequence along with its context. Its target is not known. This record comes from a study of OX40 agonist ivuxolimab in advanced cancers. Study details: The drug used for patients, ivuxolimab, was an agonistic anti-OX40 (CD134) antibody. Whole-study findings and limits: Expanded clones tended on average to be more numerous among CD8+ T cells than CD4+.

Profiled with immunoSEQ multiplex PCR; TCRdb holds only in-frame clones, not every one. The sample has 65,000 to 95,000 clones; roughly 89% are singletons. This CDR3 contains 14 residues. The germline CDR1 and CDR2 sequences are SGHTA and FQGTGA. V was pared by 5 bases and J by 2 bases, with 4 bases of the junction left unmatched. Material: CD4+ or CD8+ T cells sorted from blood, obtained in a trial of the OX40 agonist ivuxolimab. The source of this sequence is an adult with an advanced solid tumor such as melanoma, head and neck, liver or kidney cancer. The rearrangement joins TRBV7-3 to TRBJ2-3, with 7 bases matching TRBD1. The CDR3 is CASSPTGTTDTQYF. The DNA of the CDR3 is TGTGCCAGCAGCCCGACAGGGACCACAGATACGCAGTATTTT.